A single sample gave rise to the 3 T cell receptor beta chains below, sequenced in a study of T cells after yellow fever vaccination. TCRdb processed the 5' RACE reads anew with MiXCR; each CDR3 protein has one entry. The sample has about 310,000 distinct CDR3 sequences, around 3.6% seen once. Material: PBMCs, obtained on the day of the yellow fever booster vaccination. The receptors come from a man aged 18-30 years who received the YFV17D yellow fever vaccine.

This clonotype occurred many times. The CDR3 protein is CASKDRFANTEAFF. The CDR3 DNA is TGTGCCAGCAAGGACAGGTTTGCGAACACTGAAGCTTTCTTT. V usage is TRBV6-5 and J usage is TRBJ1-1; TRBD1 agrees at 7 bases. The CDR3 sequence is 14 residues long. The germline V gene encodes CDR1 MNHEY and CDR2 SVGAGI. The trim removed 7 bases at V and 1 base at J, leaving 6 bases unmatched.

This clonotype was counted only a few times. V and J are TRBV9 and TRBJ2-3, with 7 nucleotides matching TRBD2. In germline, CDR1 is SGDLS, CDR2 YYNGEE. Unmatched junction bases numbered 7, after V lost 4 bases and J lost 2 bases. CDR3 size: 15 residues. In nucleotides, the CDR3 is TGTGCCAGCAGCTTCCTAGCGGAGCCCACAGATACGCAGTATTTT. It yields the protein CASSFLAEPTDTQYF.

This clonotype has ten or more counts. The CDR3 sequence: CASSLGTGGVGGYTF. The CDR3 DNA reads as TGTGCCAGCAGTTTGGGGACAGGGGGCGTCGGTGGCTACACCTTC. This chain uses TRBV12-3 or TRBV12-4 with TRBJ1-2; TRBD1 agrees at 12 bases. CDR3 length: 15 residues. J gave up 7 bases and V 3 bases, and 6 bases lay outside the gene matches.